This TCR beta chain was sequenced during a study of blood T cell repertoires in COVID-19. Study context: The study drew acute and convalescent COVID-19 samples from the United States, Italy and Spain. Sources were T cells, B-cell-depleted T cells, or PBMCs; the material itself was cDNA or gDNA.

Authors' data handling: Amplified reference gene primers provided the basis for estimating nucleated cell counts. Generated by immunoSEQ multiplex PCR, the TCRdb table keeps only in-frame clones and is missing some. That table is the source of V, J and clone size, and D and trimming were worked out from the DNA. The table records 200,000 to 300,000 clones, approximately 84% of them present only once. V was shortened by 5 bases and J by 2 bases, with 7 bases between the two germline ends. CDR1 and CDR2 (germline): SGHRS, YFSETQ. The CDR3 is 12 amino acids. The sequenced sample consisted of peripheral blood. The receptor was isolated from a human donor in a cohort sampled during active COVID-19. The chain carries TRBV5-1 and TRBJ1-2; the D is unclear. CDR3 region: CASRGENYGYTF. The CDR3, as DNA: TGCGCCAGCAGGGGAGAGAACTATGGCTACACCTTC.